What follows are 14 T cell receptor beta chains derived from one specimen sequenced in a study of metastatic and nonmetastatic thyroid tumors. TCRdb reprocessed the PCR reads via MiXCR. The sample has some 22,000 clones; more than 20% are singletons. Each patient came to thyroid surgery without any prior treatment (of any kind). Material: tumor tissue. The receptor set was obtained from a male donor with papillary thyroid cancer or a benign thyroid nodule (not recorded which). Some clones in this sample may be carry-over from other donors' samples.

This clone came up many times. A much larger clone is a single base away; this may be a read error. The V and J genes are TRBV11-2 and TRBJ1-1; 8 nucleotides match TRBD1. Germline values: CDR1 SGHAT, CDR2 FQNNGV. CDR3 length: 14 residues. The CDR3 reads CAGSFGTGGTEAFF. The CDR3 bases are TGTGCCGGCAGCTTCGGCACAGGGGGGACTGAAGCTTTCTTT.

This clone was observed a handful of times. This could be a read error, since a much larger clone is one nucleotide away. Other DNA sequences within the sample encode an identical CDR3. This rearrangement joins TRBV29-1 to TRBJ2-5; TRBD1 aligns across 7 bases. CDR3 length: 14 residues. Trimming cost V 3 bases and J 6 bases; bases outside gene matches: 10. CDR1 and CDR2 from the germline V gene are SQVTM and ANQGSEA. This CDR3 is CSVDPTGFLKTQYF. The DNA of the CDR3 is TGCAGCGTTGACCCGACAGGGTTTCTAAAGACCCAGTACTTC.

The V call is TRBV20-1, the J call TRBJ2-2, with TRBD2 matching 10 bases. V shed 2 bases, J shed 1 base, and the junction held 10 bases outside the gene matches. The germline gives CDR1 DFQATT, CDR2 SNEGSKA (reference sequence). The CDR3 consists of 18 residues. The DNA of the CDR3 is TGCAGTGCTAGACCCTGTACTAGCGGGACTATGAACACCGGGGAGCTGTTTTTT. It is translated as CSARPCTSGTMNTGELFF.

The table lists this clone with many counts. The CDR3: CASSLGGSYEKLFF. CDR3 in DNA: TGTGCCAGCTCACTTGGGGGGTCGTATGAAAAACTGTTTTTT. The rearrangement links TRBV18 to TRBJ1-4; possible D gene TRBD1, 5 bases. The CDR3 contains 14 residues. Germline V gives CDR1 KGHSH, CDR2 LQKENI. Trimming pared 4 bases from V and 6 bases from J, leaving 12 bases between. Filled out from reference TRBV18 and TRBJ1-4, the complete variable domain reads NAGVMQNPRHLVRRRGQEARLRCSPMKGHSHVYWYRQLPEEGLKFMVYLQKENIIDESGMPKERFSAEFPKEGPSILRIQQVVRGDSAAYFCASSLGGSYEKLFFGSGTQLSVL.

V usage is TRBV28 and J usage is TRBJ1-5; D may be TRBD1 (5 bases). CDR1 MDHEN and CDR2 SYDVKM come from the germline V gene. Trimming cost V 6 bases and J 7 bases, with 19 bases left between them. The CDR3 extends over 15 amino acids. The DNA of the CDR3 is TGTGCCAGCAGGAGGAGAGGCCGAGGGGAGCAGCCCCAGCATTTT. It yields the protein CASRRRGRGEQPQHF. Together with reference TRBV28 and TRBJ1-5, the CDR3 gives the full variable domain: DVKVTQSSRYLVKRTGEKVFLECVQDMDHENMFWYRQDPGLGLRLIYFSYDVKMKEKGDIPEGYSVSREKKERFSLILESASTNQTSMYLCASRRRGRGEQPQHFGDGTRLSIL.

This clone was seen ten or more times. The genes are TRBV9 and TRBJ2-5, with TRBD2 as a possible D gene (5 bases). The length of the CDR3 is 14 residues. V was clipped by 3 bases and J by 3 bases, with 12 bases between them. The germline CDR1 and CDR2 sequences are SGDLS and YYNGEE. The CDR3 DNA is TGTGCCAGCAGCGGCCCGGACTCTAAAGAGACCCAGTACTTC. Amino acids: CASSGPDSKETQYF.

This clone appeared a few times. The gene calls are TRBV6-1 and TRBJ1-1; tentatively, D is TRBD1 (6 bases). The V end was cut by 2 bases, the J end by 4 bases, with 23 bases between. The CDR3 totals 18 residues. Per germline, CDR1 MNHNS and CDR2 SASEGT. The CDR3 is CASSESTRFSGQVTEAFF. CDR3 DNA: TGTGCCAGCAGTGAATCCACCCGGTTCTCGGGACAAGTCACTGAAGCTTTCTTT.

Ten or more counts support this clone. The chain employs TRBV6-1 and TRBJ2-5; no clear D. Trimming took off 5 bases at V and 5 bases at J, with 6 bases between the two ends. CDR1 is MNHNS, CDR2 SASEGT, per germline. The CDR3 loop spans 11 amino acids. Here the CDR3 reads CASSFGETQYF. CDR3 sequence (DNA): TGTGCCAGCAGTTTCGGGGAGACCCAGTACTTC.

The gene calls are TRBV27 and TRBJ1-2; D unresolved. The CDR3 consists of 15 residues. V was cut by 0 bases and J by 4 bases, with 12 bases left in between. Looked up from germline, CDR1 is MNHEY and CDR2 is SMNVEV (reference sequence). DNA of the CDR3: TGTGCCAGCAGTTTATCTTACCGGGTCTTCTATGGCTACACCTTC. This codes for CASSLSYRVFYGYTF.

This clone is termed medium-sized. The gene calls are TRBV28 and TRBJ2-7, with D possibly TRBD1 on 6 matching bases. The germline V gene encodes CDR1 MDHEN and CDR2 SYDVKM. Deletions cut 5 bases from V and 2 bases from J, with 19 bases between. The CDR3 length is 16 residues. CDR3 sequence (DNA): TGTGCCAGCAGTCACCCGTGGGACAAATCCCCCTACGAGCAGTACTTC. It yields the protein CASSHPWDKSPYEQYF.

This clone was found many times. The V and J genes are TRBV7-2 and TRBJ1-1; 8 positions match TRBD1. Trimming at V came to 2 bases and at J to 5 bases, leaving 7 bases not matched to a gene. CDR1 and CDR2 (germline): SGHTA, FQGNSA. This CDR3 has 15 residues. Written as DNA, the CDR3 is TGTGCCAGCAGCTTAATGTCAGGGGGCTTTACTGAAGCTTTCTTT. This translates into CASSLMSGGFTEAFF.

This clone was seen ten or more times. V and J are TRBV3-1 and TRBJ2-7, with TRBD1 as a possible D gene (6 bases). The CDR3 consists of 14 residues. V lost 2 bases and J 2 bases, leaving 10 bases between the germline ends. Germline assignment: CDR1 LGHDT and CDR2 YNNKEL (reference sequence). The CDR3 bases are TGTGCCAGCAGCCAAAACAGGGTTACCTACGAGCAGTACTTC. Its protein product is CASSQNRVTYEQYF.

This clone was counted at least ten times. The J gene is TRBJ2-3, the V gene TRBV6-2 or TRBV6-3, with D perhaps matching TRBD2 (7 bases). The CDR3 contains 16 residues. CDR1 and CDR2 (germline): MNHEY, SVGEGT. Trimming left V 2 bases short and J 2 bases short, with 14 bases between. CDR3 DNA sequence: TGTGCCAGCAGTTACGGGGGGGCCCTCTCCACAGATACGCAGTATTTT. Its translation: CASSYGGALSTDTQYF.

The table lists this clone with many counts. The gene calls are TRBV7-8 and TRBJ2-5; 10 bases match TRBD2. From germline, CDR1 is SGHVS and CDR2 FQNEAQ. V was pared by 2 bases and J by 3 bases, with 9 bases of the junction left unmatched. This CDR3 comprises 17 residues. The CDR3 region is CASSLKFRTSGEETQYF. The CDR3 DNA sequence: TGTGCCAGCAGCTTAAAATTTAGGACTAGCGGAGAAGAGACCCAGTACTTC.